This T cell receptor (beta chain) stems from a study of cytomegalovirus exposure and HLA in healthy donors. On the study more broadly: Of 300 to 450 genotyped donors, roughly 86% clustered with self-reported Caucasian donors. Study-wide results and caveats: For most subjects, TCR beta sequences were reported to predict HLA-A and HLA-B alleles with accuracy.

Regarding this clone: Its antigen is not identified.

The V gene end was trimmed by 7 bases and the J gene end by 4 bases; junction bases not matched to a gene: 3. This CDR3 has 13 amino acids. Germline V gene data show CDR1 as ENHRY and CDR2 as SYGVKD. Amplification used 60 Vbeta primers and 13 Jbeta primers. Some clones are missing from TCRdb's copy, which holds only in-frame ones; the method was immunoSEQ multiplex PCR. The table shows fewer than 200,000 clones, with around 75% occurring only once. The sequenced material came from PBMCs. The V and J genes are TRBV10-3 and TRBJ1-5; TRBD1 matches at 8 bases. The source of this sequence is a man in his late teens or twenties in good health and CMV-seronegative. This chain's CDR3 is CAIKRTGNQPQHF. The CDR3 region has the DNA TGTGCCATCAAAAGGACAGGGAATCAGCCCCAGCATTTT.